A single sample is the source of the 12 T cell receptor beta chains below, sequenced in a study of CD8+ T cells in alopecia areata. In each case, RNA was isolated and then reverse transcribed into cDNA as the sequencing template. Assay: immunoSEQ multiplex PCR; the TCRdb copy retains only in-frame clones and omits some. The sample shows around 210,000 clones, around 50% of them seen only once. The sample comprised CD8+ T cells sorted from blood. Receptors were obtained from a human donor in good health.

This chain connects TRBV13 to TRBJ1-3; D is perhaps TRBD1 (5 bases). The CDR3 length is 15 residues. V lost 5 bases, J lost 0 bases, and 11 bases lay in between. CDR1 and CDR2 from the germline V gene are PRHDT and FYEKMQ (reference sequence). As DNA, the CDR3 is TGTGCCAGCAGCCGAAACAGGAACTCTGGAAACACCATATATTTT. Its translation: CASSRNRNSGNTIYF.

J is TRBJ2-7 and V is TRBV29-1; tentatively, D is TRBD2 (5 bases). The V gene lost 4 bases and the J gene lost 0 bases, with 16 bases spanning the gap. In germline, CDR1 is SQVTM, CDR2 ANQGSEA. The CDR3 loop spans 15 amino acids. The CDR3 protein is CSVGGLQISSYEQYF. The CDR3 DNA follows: TGCAGCGTTGGAGGGTTACAGATCAGCTCCTACGAGCAGTACTTC.

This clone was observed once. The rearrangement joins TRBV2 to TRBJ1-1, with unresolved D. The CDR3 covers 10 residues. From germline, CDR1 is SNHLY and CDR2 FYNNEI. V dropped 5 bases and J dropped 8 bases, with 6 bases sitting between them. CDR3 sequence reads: CASSPAEAFF. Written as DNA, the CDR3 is TGTGCCAGCAGTCCCGCCGAAGCTTTCTTT.

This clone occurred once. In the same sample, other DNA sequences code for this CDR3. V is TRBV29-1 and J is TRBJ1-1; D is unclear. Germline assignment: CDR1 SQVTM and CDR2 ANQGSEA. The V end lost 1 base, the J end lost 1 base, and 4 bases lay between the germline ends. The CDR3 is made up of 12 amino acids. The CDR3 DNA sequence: TGCAGCGTTGAAGGAAGGAACACTGAAGCTTTCTTT. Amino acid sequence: CSVEGRNTEAFF.

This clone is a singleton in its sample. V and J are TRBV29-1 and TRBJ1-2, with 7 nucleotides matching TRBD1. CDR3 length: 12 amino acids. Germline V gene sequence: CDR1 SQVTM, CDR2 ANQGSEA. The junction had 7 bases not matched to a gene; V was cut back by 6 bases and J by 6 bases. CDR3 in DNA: TGCAGCGTCCAGGGGGGTCCTCATGGCTACACCTTC. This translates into CSVQGGPHGYTF.

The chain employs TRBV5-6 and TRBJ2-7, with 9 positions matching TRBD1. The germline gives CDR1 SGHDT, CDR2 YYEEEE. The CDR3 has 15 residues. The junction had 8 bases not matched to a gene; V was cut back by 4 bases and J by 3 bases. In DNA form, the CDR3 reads TGTGCCAGCAGCGCGGACAGGGGCATTGGCTACGAGCAGTACTTC. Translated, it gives CASSADRGIGYEQYF.

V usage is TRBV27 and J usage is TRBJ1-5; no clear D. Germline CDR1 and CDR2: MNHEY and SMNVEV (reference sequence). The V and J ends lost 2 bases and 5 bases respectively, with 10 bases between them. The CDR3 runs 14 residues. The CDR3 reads CASSLRAGHQPQHF. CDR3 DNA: TGTGCCAGCAGTTTAAGGGCAGGACATCAGCCCCAGCATTTT.

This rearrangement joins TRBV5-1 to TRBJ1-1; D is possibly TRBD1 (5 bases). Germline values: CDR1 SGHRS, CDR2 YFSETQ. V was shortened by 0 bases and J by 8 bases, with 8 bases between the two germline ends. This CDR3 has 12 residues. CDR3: CASSLGGQEAFF. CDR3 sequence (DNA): TGCGCCAGCAGCTTGGGGGGCCAGGAAGCTTTCTTT.

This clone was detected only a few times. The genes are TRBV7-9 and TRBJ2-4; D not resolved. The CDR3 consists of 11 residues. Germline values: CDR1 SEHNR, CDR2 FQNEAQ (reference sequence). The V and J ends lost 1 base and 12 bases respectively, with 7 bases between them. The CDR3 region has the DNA TGTGCCAGCAGCTTAGGGAAAGATCAGTACTTC. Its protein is CASSLGKDQYF.

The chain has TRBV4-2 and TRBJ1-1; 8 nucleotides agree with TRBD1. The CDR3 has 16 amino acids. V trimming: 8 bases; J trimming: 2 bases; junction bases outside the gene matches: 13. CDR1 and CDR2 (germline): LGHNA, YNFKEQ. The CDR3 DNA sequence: TGTGCCAGCTGTCCCCGGACAGGGCTCCGAAACACTGAAGCTTTCTTT. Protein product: CASCPRTGLRNTEAFF.

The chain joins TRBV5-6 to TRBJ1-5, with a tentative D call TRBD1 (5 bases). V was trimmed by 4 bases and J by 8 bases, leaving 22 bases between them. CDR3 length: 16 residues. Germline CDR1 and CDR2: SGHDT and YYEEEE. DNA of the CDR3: TGTGCCAGCAGCGGAACCCACGGGACGGGTGGGGAGCCCCAGCATTTT. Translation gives CASSGTHGTGGEPQHF.

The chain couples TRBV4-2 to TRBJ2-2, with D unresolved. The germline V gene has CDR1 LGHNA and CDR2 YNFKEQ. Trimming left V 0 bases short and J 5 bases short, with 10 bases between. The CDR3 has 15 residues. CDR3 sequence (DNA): TGTGCCAGCAGCCAAGACATAGGGTGGACCGGGGAGCTGTTTTTT. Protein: CASSQDIGWTGELFF.